The rows below give T cell receptor beta chains drawn from one sample of a study of shared T cell receptors in the human thymus. Using immunoSEQ multiplex PCR, the repertoire was profiled, and TCRdb retains in-frame clones only, with some absent. The table lists more than 550,000 clones, around 87% of them singletons. These data were also filed under a second study, of human thymus T cells.

The material sequenced was thymocytes. The receptor set was obtained from a boy under two years old with a congenital heart defect. CDR3s include the opening cysteine and the closing phenylalanine or tryptophan. The order of the fields is CDR3 DNA, CDR3 protein, J gene, V gene, clone size, D gene. D genes are given only for firm matches. Not every row has a clone size; where given, it reads once, few, many or a size class.

CDR3 DNA: TGTGCCAGCAGTGGACAGGGGGCCCGTGGCTACACCTTC
CDR3 protein: CASSGQGARGYTF
J gene: TRBJ1-2
V gene: TRBV6-5
clone size: .
D gene: TRBD1

CDR3 DNA: TGTGCCAGCAGCGGGACAGGGGGCGGCTACGAGCAGTACTTC
CDR3 protein: CASSGTGGGYEQYF
J gene: TRBJ2-7
V gene: TRBV6-5
clone size: .
D gene: TRBD1

CDR3 DNA: TGTGCCAGCTTTCGGTTCTCTGGAAACACCATATATTTT
CDR3 protein: CASFRFSGNTIYF
J gene: TRBJ1-3
V gene: TRBV28
clone size: .
D gene: .

CDR3 DNA: TGCGCCAGCAGCCATATTCCCAGGGGCCAGGGGAGAGGGCCTGGGGCCAACGTCCTGACTTTC
CDR3 protein: CASSHIPRGQGRGPGANVLTF
J gene: TRBJ2-6
V gene: TRBV4-1
clone size: .
D gene: .

CDR3 DNA: TGTGCCTGGAGTAGTAACGGGACAGATAATGAAAAACTGTTTTTT
CDR3 protein: CAWSSNGTDNEKLFF
J gene: TRBJ1-4
V gene: TRBV30
clone size: .
D gene: TRBD1

CDR3 DNA: TGTGCCAGCAGCGCAACTGGACAGGGGCTAGCGGGAGATACGCAGTATTTT
CDR3 protein: CASSATGQGLAGDTQYF
J gene: TRBJ2-3
V gene: TRBV7-9
clone size: few
D gene: .

CDR3 DNA: TGTGCCAGCAGTGAAGCGGGCAGAAAGAACTATGGCTACACCTTC
CDR3 protein: CASSEAGRKNYGYTF
J gene: TRBJ1-2
V gene: TRBV6-1
clone size: .
D gene: .

CDR3 DNA: TGTGCCAGCAGCTCCACTAACCACTCTAGCACAGATACGCAGTATTTT
CDR3 protein: CASSSTNHSSTDTQYF
J gene: TRBJ2-3
V gene: TRBV7-8
clone size: .
D gene: .

CDR3 DNA: TGCGCCAGCAGCTTGGCCCCCCTTACTAGCGGGGGGGCCCCCTACAATGAGCAGTTCTTC
CDR3 protein: CASSLAPLTSGGAPYNEQFF
J gene: TRBJ2-1
V gene: TRBV5-1
clone size: .
D gene: TRBD2

CDR3 DNA: TGTGCCAGCAGCCACCGGGACAGCCCATCGCCCTACGAGCAGTACTTC
CDR3 protein: CASSHRDSPSPYEQYF
J gene: TRBJ2-7
V gene: TRBV28
clone size: .
D gene: TRBD1

CDR3 DNA: TGCGCCAGCAGCTCCAGCCGGACAGGGCGGAACACTGAAGCTTTCTTT
CDR3 protein: CASSSSRTGRNTEAFF
J gene: TRBJ1-1
V gene: TRBV5-1
clone size: .
D gene: TRBD1

CDR3 DNA: TGTGCCAGCAGTGATGAAGCGACAGGGAAGAGTGGGAATGAGCAGTTCTTC
CDR3 protein: CASSDEATGKSGNEQFF
J gene: TRBJ2-1
V gene: TRBV25-1
clone size: once
D gene: TRBD1

CDR3 DNA: TGCGCCAGCAGCCTGGGGCAGGGGGCTTACGGGGAGCTGTTTTTT
CDR3 protein: CASSLGQGAYGELFF
J gene: TRBJ2-2
V gene: TRBV4-3
clone size: once
D gene: TRBD1

CDR3 DNA: TGTGCCACTAGGACAGATTCCCAAGAGACCCAGTACTTC
CDR3 protein: CATRTDSQETQYF
J gene: TRBJ2-5
V gene: TRBV15
clone size: .
D gene: .

CDR3 DNA: TGTGCCAGCAGCCCTCCCCTAGCGGGAGAAAGTGGCAACGAGCAGTACTTC
CDR3 protein: CASSPPLAGESGNEQYF
J gene: TRBJ2-7
V gene: TRBV28
clone size: .
D gene: TRBD2

CDR3 DNA: TGTGCCAGCAGCTTAGGGAGGGGGCCCACTGAAGCTTTCTTT
CDR3 protein: CASSLGRGPTEAFF
J gene: TRBJ1-1
V gene: TRBV7-9
clone size: few
D gene: TRBD1

CDR3 DNA: TGTGCCAGCAGCGATAGCGGGAGGTCACGTATCGGGGAGCTGTTTTTT
CDR3 protein: CASSDSGRSRIGELFF
J gene: TRBJ2-2
V gene: TRBV11-3
clone size: .
D gene: TRBD2

CDR3 DNA: TGCGCCAGCCGAAGGGAGGTGGGGACTGAAGCTTTCTTT
CDR3 protein: CASRREVGTEAFF
J gene: TRBJ1-1
V gene: TRBV4-3
clone size: .
D gene: .

CDR3 DNA: TGTGCCAGCAGTGGAACAGGGGGCAGAGCGACTAATGAAAAACTGTTTTTT
CDR3 protein: CASSGTGGRATNEKLFF
J gene: TRBJ1-4
V gene: TRBV25-1
clone size: few
D gene: TRBD1

CDR3 DNA: TGTGCCAGCAGCTTAGAATCTGGGAGAGACGAGCAGTACTTC
CDR3 protein: CASSLESGRDEQYF
J gene: TRBJ2-7
V gene: TRBV7-9
clone size: .
D gene: .

CDR3 DNA: TGTGCCAGCAGTTGGGACAGGGCCTACGAGCAGTACTTC
CDR3 protein: CASSWDRAYEQYF
J gene: TRBJ2-7
V gene: TRBV6-5
clone size: .
D gene: TRBD1

CDR3 DNA: TGCGCCAGCAGCCGCGACAGGTGGAACACTGAAGCTTTCTTT
CDR3 protein: CASSRDRWNTEAFF
J gene: TRBJ1-1
V gene: TRBV4-3
clone size: .
D gene: .

CDR3 DNA: TGTGCCTGGATGACAGGCCGGGATGAAAAACTGTTTTTT
CDR3 protein: CAWMTGRDEKLFF
J gene: TRBJ1-4
V gene: TRBV30
clone size: .
D gene: .

CDR3 DNA: TGCGCCAGCAGCCAAATCAGTCCTCAAGATGGACAGAATAACTATGGCTACACCTTC
CDR3 protein: CASSQISPQDGQNNYGYTF
J gene: TRBJ1-2
V gene: TRBV4-3
clone size: .
D gene: .

CDR3 DNA: TGTGCCAGTAGTATAGAAGGGGGCAATCAGCCCCAGCATTTT
CDR3 protein: CASSIEGGNQPQHF
J gene: TRBJ1-5
V gene: TRBV19
clone size: .
D gene: .

CDR3 DNA: TGTGCCAGCAGCTTATTAGCGGGGGATCAAAACAATGAGCAGTTCTTC
CDR3 protein: CASSLLAGDQNNEQFF
J gene: TRBJ2-1
V gene: TRBV7-3
clone size: .
D gene: TRBD2

CDR3 DNA: TGCGCCAGCAGCTTGGAAGGTGGGAGGGACAGGTTGCTGGAAGGCTCCTACGAGCAGTACTTC
CDR3 protein: CASSLEGGRDRLLEGSYEQYF
J gene: TRBJ2-7
V gene: TRBV5-1
clone size: few
D gene: .

CDR3 DNA: TGTGCAGAGCCCCCCCCTCGGCGAGGTTCAGAGACCCAGTACTTC
CDR3 protein: CAEPPPRRGSETQYF
J gene: TRBJ2-5
V gene: TRBV27
clone size: .
D gene: .

CDR3 DNA: TGTGCCAGTAGTCTCCAGGCCTTGAGCTCCTACAATGAGCAGTTCTTC
CDR3 protein: CASSLQALSSYNEQFF
J gene: TRBJ2-1
V gene: TRBV19
clone size: once
D gene: .

CDR3 DNA: TGTGCCAGCAGTCCGGGACAGGGGGCCTTACAATATGGCTACACCTTC
CDR3 protein: CASSPGQGALQYGYTF
J gene: TRBJ1-2
V gene: TRBV25-1
clone size: .
D gene: TRBD1